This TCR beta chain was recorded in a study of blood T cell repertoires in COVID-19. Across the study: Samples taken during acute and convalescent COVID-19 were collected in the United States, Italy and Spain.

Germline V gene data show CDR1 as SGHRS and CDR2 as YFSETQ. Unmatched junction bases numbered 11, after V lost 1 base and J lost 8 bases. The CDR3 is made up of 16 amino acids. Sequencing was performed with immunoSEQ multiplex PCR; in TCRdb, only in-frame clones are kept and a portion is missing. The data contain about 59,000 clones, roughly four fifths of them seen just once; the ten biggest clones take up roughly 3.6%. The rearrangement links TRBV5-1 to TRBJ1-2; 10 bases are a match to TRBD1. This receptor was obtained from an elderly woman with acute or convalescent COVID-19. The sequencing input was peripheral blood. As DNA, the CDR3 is TGCGCCAGCAGCTTGTATCCGGGACAGGGGTTCGTAGGCTACACCTTC. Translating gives CASSLYPGQGFVGYTF.